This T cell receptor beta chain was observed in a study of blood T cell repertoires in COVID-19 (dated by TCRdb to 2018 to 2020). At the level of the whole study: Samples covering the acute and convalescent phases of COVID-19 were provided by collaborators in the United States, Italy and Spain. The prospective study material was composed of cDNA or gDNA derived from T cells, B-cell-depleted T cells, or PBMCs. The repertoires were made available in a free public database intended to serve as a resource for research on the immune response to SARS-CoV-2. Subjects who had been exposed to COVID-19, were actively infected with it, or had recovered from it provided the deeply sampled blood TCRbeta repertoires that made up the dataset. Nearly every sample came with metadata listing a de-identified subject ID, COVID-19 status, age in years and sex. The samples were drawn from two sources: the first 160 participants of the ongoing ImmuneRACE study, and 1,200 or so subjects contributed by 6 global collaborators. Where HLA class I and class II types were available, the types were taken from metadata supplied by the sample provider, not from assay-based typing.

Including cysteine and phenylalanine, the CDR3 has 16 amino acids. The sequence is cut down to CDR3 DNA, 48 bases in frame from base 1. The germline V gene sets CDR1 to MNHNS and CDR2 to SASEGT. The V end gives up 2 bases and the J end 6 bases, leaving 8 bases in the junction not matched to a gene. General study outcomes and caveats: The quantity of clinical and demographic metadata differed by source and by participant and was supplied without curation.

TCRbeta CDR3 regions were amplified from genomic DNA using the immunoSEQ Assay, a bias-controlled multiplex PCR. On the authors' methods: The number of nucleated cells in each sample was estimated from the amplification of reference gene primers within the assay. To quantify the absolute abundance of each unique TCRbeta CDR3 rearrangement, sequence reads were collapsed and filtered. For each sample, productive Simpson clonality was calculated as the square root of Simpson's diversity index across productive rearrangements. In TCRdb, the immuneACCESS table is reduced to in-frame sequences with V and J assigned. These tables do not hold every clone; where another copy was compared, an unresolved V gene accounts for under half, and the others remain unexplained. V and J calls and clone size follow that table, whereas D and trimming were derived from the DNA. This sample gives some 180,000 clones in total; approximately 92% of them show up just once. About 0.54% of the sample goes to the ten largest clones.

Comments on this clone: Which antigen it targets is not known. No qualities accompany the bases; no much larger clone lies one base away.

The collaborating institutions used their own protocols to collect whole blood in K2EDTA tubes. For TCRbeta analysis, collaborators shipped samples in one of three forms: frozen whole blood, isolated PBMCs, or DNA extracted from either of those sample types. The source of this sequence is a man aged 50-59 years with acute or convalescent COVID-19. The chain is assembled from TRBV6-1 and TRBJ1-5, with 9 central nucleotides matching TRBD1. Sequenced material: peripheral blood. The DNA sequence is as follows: TGTGCCAGCAGTGAAAGACAGGGGGGGGTTGGTCAGCCCCAGCATTTT. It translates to CASSERQGGVGQPQHF.